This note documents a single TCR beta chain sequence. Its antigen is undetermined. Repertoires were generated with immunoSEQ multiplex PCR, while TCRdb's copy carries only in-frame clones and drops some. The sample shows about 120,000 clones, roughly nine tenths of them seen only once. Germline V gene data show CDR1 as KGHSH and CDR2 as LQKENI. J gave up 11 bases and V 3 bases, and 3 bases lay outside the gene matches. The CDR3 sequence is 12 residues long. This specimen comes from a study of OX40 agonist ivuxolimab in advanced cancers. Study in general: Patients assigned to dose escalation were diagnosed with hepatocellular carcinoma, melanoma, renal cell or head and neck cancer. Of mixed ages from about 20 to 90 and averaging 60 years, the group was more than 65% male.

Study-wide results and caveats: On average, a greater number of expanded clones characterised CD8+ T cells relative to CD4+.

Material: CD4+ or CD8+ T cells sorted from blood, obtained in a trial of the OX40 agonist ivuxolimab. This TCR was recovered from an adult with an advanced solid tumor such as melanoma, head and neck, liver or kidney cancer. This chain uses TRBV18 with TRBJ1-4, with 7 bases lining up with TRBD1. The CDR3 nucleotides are TGTGCCAGCTCACCCGACAGGGACAAACTGTTTTTT. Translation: CASSPDRDKLFF.